This TCR beta chain was documented in a study of T-cell memory formation after mild COVID-19. This clonotype was counted a few times. TCRdb analysed the 5' RACE reads with MiXCR anew, one entry per CDR3 protein. The sample carries around 340,000 distinct CDR3 sequences, around 13% recorded once. The receptor was derived from a man between 18 and 29 years old who had mild COVID-19 (a few samples of this study predate the infection). Cell type and time point are not known. Sequenced: PBMCs or a T cell subset sorted from them (not recorded which).

The CDR3 region is CASSYSGQGTGELFF. CDR3 DNA sequence: TGTGCCAGCAGTTACTCGGGACAGGGTACCGGGGAGCTGTTTTTT. The chain uses TRBV6-5 and TRBJ2-2; 9 nucleotides line up with TRBD1. J gave up 5 bases and V 0 bases, and 1 base lay outside the gene matches. This CDR3 has 15 residues. Germline V gene data show CDR1 as MNHEY and CDR2 as SVGAGI.